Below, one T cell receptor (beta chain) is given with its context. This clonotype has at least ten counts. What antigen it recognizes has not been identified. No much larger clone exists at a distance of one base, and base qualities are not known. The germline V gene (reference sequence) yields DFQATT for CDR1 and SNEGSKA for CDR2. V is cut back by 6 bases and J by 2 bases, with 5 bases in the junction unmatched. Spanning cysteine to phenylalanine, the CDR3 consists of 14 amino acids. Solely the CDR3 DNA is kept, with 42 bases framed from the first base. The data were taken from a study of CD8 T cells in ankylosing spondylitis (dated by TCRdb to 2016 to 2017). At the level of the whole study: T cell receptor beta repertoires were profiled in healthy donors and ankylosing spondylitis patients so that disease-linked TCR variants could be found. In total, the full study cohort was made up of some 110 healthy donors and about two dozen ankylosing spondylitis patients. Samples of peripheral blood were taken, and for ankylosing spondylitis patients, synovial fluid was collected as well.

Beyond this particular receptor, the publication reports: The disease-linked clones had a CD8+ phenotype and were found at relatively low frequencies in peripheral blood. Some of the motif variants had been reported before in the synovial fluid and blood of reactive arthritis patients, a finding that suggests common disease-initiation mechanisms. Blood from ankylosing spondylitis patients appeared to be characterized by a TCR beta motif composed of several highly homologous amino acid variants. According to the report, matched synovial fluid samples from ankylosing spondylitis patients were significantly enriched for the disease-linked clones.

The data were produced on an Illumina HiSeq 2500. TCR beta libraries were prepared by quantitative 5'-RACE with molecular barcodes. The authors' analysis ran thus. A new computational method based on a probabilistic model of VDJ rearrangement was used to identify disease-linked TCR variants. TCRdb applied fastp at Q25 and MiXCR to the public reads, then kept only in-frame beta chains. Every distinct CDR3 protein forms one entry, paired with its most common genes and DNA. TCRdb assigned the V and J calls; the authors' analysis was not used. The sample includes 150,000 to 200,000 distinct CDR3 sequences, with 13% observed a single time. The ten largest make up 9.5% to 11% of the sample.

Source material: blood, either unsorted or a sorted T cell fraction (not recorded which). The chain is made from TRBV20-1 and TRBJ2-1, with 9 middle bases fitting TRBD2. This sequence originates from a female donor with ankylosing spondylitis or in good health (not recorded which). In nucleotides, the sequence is TGCAGTGCGTCCGGCGGGAGGGCCTACAATGAGCAGTTCTTC. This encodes CSASGGRAYNEQFF.